Listed below are T cell receptor beta chains from one sample, sequenced in a study of graft-versus-host responses after intestinal transplantation. The method was immunoSEQ multiplex PCR; TCRdb's version includes in-frame clones alone and lacks a portion of them. This sample has roughly 110,000 clones; around 94% occur once, and the top ten carry 0.23%. Which antigens these TCRs recognize remains unknown. The specimen comprised unstimulated CD4+ T cells sorted from spleen or lymph node cells, sampled before transplant. The receptors come from a human donor who was the organ donor for an intestinal transplant. Both conserved end residues are part of each CDR3. D genes are given only for firm matches. Only part of the rows carry a size: once, few, many, or a class if the clone is expanded.

size,D,V,J,CDR3,DNA
-,-,TRBV7-9,TRBJ1-3,CASSLPGEYGKSGNTIYF,TGTGCCAGCAGCTTACCGGGGGAATACGGGAAGTCTGGAAACACCATATATTTT
-,-,TRBV6-5,TRBJ2-7,CASSRSIFPGEQYF,TGTGCCAGCAGTCGTAGCATTTTTCCAGGCGAGCAGTACTTC
-,TRBD2,TRBV5-1,TRBJ2-1,CASSLELAGTDEQFF,TGCGCCAGCAGCTTGGAACTAGCGGGTACCGATGAGCAGTTCTTC
-,-,TRBV29-1,TRBJ2-2,CSAARGQNTGELFF,TGCAGCGCGGCCCGGGGACAGAACACCGGGGAGCTGTTTTTT
-,TRBD1,TRBV29-1,TRBJ1-2,CSVVTGGAGGYTF,TGCAGCGTTGTGACAGGGGGCGCGGGTGGCTACACCTTC
once,TRBD1,TRBV25-1,TRBJ2-5,CASTIRGQGAQYF,TGTGCCAGCACAATCCGGGGACAGGGGGCCCAGTACTTC
-,TRBD2,TRBV27,TRBJ2-7,CASKGTSSYEQYF,TGTGCCAGCAAAGGGACTAGCTCCTACGAGCAGTACTTC
-,TRBD1,TRBV5-1,TRBJ2-6,CASSFGTGLGWAGANVLTF,TGCGCCAGCAGCTTTGGGACAGGGTTGGGCTGGGCTGGGGCCAACGTCCTGACTTTC
-,-,TRBV2,TRBJ1-5,CASSGVIQNNQPQHF,TGTGCCAGCAGTGGAGTGATCCAGAACAATCAGCCCCAGCATTTT
-,-,TRBV19,TRBJ2-7,CASSRGQGTGEQYF,TGTGCCAGTAGTAGAGGGCAGGGGACCGGCGAGCAGTACTTC
-,TRBD2,TRBV7-2,TRBJ2-3,CASSLAGEAADTQYF,TGTGCCAGCAGCCTAGCGGGAGAGGCCGCAGATACGCAGTATTTT
-,-,TRBV18,TRBJ1-1,CASSPAAEAFF,TGTGCCAGCTCACCGGCAGCTGAAGCTTTCTTT
-,-,TRBV5-1,TRBJ2-3,CASSLGWASGDTQYF,TGCGCCAGCAGCTTGGGATGGGCTTCAGGGGATACGCAGTATTTT
-,-,TRBV29-1,TRBJ1-4,CSVGEGATNEKLFF,TGCAGCGTCGGGGAGGGTGCGACTAATGAAAAACTGTTTTTT
-,-,TRBV30,TRBJ1-2,CAWSRGGYGYTF,TGTGCCTGGAGTCGGGGGGGCTATGGCTACACCTTC
-,TRBD2,TRBV5-6,TRBJ2-4,CASSLGPGTSVPKNIQYF,TGTGCCAGCAGCTTGGGGCCAGGGACTAGCGTTCCCAAAAACATTCAGTACTTC
-,TRBD1,TRBV19,TRBJ1-2,CASSTGGFYGYTF,TGTGCCAGTAGTACAGGGGGTTTCTATGGCTACACCTTC
few,-,TRBV5-1,TRBJ1-2,CASSSQGNYGYTF,TGCGCCAGCAGCTCACAGGGAAACTATGGCTACACCTTC
-,-,TRBV6-5,TRBJ1-2,CASSSRPFSGYTF,TGTGCCAGCAGTTCTCGTCCATTTTCGGGCTACACCTTC
-,-,TRBV9,TRBJ2-3,CASSVASSYTDTQYF,TGTGCCAGCAGCGTAGCTAGCTCATACACAGATACGCAGTATTTT
-,TRBD1,TRBV27,TRBJ2-1,CASRRQGFSYNEQFF,TGTGCCAGCAGGAGACAGGGGTTCTCCTACAATGAGCAGTTCTTC
-,-,TRBV5-4,TRBJ2-3,CASSAVGGASTDTQYF,TGTGCCAGCAGCGCGGTGGGGGGGGCTAGCACAGATACGCAGTATTTT
-,-,TRBV28,TRBJ1-3,CASSGIGSYARGNTIYF,TGTGCCAGCAGCGGCATTGGGAGTTATGCTCGTGGAAACACCATATATTTT
-,-,TRBV25-1,TRBJ2-7,CASSGDRLYYEQYF,TGTGCCAGCAGTGGAGACAGGCTATACTACGAGCAGTACTTC
-,TRBD2,TRBV5-4,TRBJ2-1,CASSRASGSSYNEQFF,TGTGCCAGCAGCAGAGCTAGCGGGAGCTCCTACAATGAGCAGTTCTTC
-,-,TRBV7-9,TRBJ2-3,CASSFRGETSTDTQYF,TGTGCCAGCAGCTTCCGAGGGGAAACTAGCACAGATACGCAGTATTTT
-,TRBD1,TRBV18,TRBJ2-7,CASSPRGHEQYF,TGTGCCAGCTCACCCAGGGGGCACGAGCAGTACTTC
-,TRBD2,TRBV5-4,TRBJ2-3,CASSSTSGYTDTQYF,TGTGCCAGCAGCTCGACTAGCGGTTATACAGATACGCAGTATTTT
-,TRBD1,TRBV11-2,TRBJ2-2,CASSLGDRDTGELFF,TGTGCCAGCAGCTTAGGGGACAGGGACACCGGGGAGCTGTTTTTT
once,-,TRBV6-6,TRBJ1-5,CASSYSTKPQHF,TGTGCCAGCAGTTACTCCACGAAGCCCCAGCATTTT
-,-,TRBV12-5,TRBJ2-2,CASGFPGGGWTGELFF,TGTGCTAGTGGTTTCCCTGGGGGAGGTTGGACCGGGGAGCTGTTTTTT
once,-,TRBV5-1,TRBJ2-7,CASRSGLQEDYEQYF,TGCGCCAGCAGGTCTGGGCTTCAGGAGGACTACGAGCAGTACTTC
-,TRBD1,TRBV30,TRBJ2-7,CAWSVRGRSEQYF,TGTGCCTGGAGTGTGAGGGGGCGCAGTGAGCAGTACTTC
-,-,TRBV29-1,TRBJ2-1,CSVLMSSGDSYNEQFF,TGCAGCGTTCTTATGTCTTCGGGCGACTCCTACAATGAGCAGTTCTTC
-,TRBD2,TRBV6-6,TRBJ2-1,CASSQRAGQTYNEQFF,TGTGCCAGCAGCCAGAGAGCGGGGCAGACCTACAATGAGCAGTTCTTC
-,-,TRBV28,TRBJ1-2,CASTTWTDENYGYTF,TGTGCCAGCACAACATGGACCGACGAAAACTATGGCTACACCTTC
-,-,TRBV5-1,TRBJ2-7,CASSYSPRYYEQYF,TGCGCCAGCAGCTACTCCCCCCGCTACTACGAGCAGTACTTC
once,-,TRBV15,TRBJ1-5,CATSRDHGQPQHF,TGTGCCACCAGCAGAGATCACGGTCAGCCCCAGCATTTT
once,-,TRBV11-2,TRBJ2-5,CASSFWGEETQYF,TGTGCCAGCAGCTTTTGGGGGGAAGAGACCCAGTACTTC
-,TRBD2,TRBV28,TRBJ2-1,CASSHRLAGGSLGNEQFF,TGTGCCAGCAGCCATAGACTAGCGGGAGGTTCTTTGGGCAATGAGCAGTTCTTC
-,TRBD1,TRBV6-1,TRBJ1-4,CASSDGQGAVESTNEKLFF,TGTGCCAGCAGTGACGGACAGGGGGCGGTTGAATCAACTAATGAAAAACTGTTTTTT
-,-,TRBV4-1,TRBJ2-3,CASSPWQADTQYF,TGCGCCAGCAGCCCGTGGCAGGCAGATACGCAGTATTTT
-,-,TRBV2,TRBJ1-1,CASSSRTAATMNTEAFF,TGTGCCAGCAGCTCCCGAACAGCCGCGACCATGAACACTGAAGCTTTCTTT
-,TRBD2,TRBV7-2,TRBJ2-1,CASSEAGREYNEQFF,TGTGCCAGCAGCGAAGCGGGAAGAGAATACAATGAGCAGTTCTTC